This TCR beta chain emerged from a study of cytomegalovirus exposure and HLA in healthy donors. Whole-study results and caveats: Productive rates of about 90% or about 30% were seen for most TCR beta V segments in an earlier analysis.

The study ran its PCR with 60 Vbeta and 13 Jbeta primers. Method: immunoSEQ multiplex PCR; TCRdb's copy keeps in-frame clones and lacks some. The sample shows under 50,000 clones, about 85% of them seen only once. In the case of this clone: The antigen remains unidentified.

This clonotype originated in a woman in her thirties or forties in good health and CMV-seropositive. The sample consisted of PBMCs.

CDR3 residues: CASSLSSGGTGTDTQYF. In DNA, the CDR3 is TGTGCCAGCTCACTATCTAGCGGGGGGACTGGCACAGATACGCAGTATTTT. The chain links TRBV18 to TRBJ2-3; 11 bases match TRBD2. Germline V gene sequence: CDR1 KGHSH, CDR2 LQKENI. J lost 1 base, V lost 4 bases, and 7 bases had no gene match. CDR3 length: 17 residues.